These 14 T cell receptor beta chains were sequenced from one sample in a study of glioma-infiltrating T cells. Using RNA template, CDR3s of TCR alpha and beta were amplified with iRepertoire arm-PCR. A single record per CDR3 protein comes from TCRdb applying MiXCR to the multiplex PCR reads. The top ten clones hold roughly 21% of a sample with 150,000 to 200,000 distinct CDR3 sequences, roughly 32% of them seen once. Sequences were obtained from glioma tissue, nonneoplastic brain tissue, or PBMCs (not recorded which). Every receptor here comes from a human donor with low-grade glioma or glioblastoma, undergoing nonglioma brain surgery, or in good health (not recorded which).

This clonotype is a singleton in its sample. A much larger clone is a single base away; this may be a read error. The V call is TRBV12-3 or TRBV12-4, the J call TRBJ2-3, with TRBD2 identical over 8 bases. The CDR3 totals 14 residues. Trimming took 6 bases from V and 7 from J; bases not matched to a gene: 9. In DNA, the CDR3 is TGTGCCAGCAGGACGGGACTAGGTACATATACGCAGTATTTT. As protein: CASRTGLGTYTQYF.

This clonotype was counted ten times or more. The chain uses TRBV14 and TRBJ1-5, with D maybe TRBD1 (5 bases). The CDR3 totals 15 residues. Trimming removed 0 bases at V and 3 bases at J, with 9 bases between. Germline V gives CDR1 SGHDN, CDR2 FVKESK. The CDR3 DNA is TGTGCCAGCAGCCAAGACACCAGGGTCAATCAGCCCCAGCATTTT. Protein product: CASSQDTRVNQPQHF.

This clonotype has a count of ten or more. For the CDR3, the DNA is TGTGCCAGCAGTTCTCCTGCTTGGGGTTTGAATCAGCCCCAGCATTTT. Its translation is CASSSPAWGLNQPQHF. The chain joins TRBV28 to TRBJ1-5, with D hard to call. Per the germline V gene, CDR1 is MDHEN and CDR2 is SYDVKM. The CDR3 is 16 amino acids. V was shortened by 4 bases and J by 4 bases, with 17 bases between the two germline ends. Filled out from reference TRBV28 and TRBJ1-5, the complete variable domain reads DVKVTQSSRYLVKRTGEKVFLECVQDMDHENMFWYRQDPGLGLRLIYFSYDVKMKEKGDIPEGYSVSREKKERFSLILESASTNQTSMYLCASSSPAWGLNQPQHFGDGTRLSIL.

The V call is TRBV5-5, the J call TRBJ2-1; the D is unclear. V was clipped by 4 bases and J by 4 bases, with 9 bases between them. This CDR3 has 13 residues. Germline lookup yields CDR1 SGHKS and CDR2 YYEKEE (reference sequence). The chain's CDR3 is CASSGDLYNEQFF. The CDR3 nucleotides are TGTGCCAGCAGCGGAGACTTGTACAATGAGCAGTTCTTC. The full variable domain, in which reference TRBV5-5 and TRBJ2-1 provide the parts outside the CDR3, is DAGVTQSPTHLIKTRGQQVTLRCSPISGHKSVSWYQQVLGQGPQFIFQYYEKEERGRGNFPDRFSARQFPNYSSELNVNALLLGDSALYLCASSGDLYNEQFFGPGTRLTVL.

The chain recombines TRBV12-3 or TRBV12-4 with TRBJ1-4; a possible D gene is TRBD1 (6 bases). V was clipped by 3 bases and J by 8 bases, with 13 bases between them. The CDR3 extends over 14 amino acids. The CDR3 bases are TGTGCCAGCAGTTTCGCGGGGGCACTAGAAAAACTGTTTTTT. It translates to CASSFAGALEKLFF.

The CDR3 sequence is CTTMIYSLSYEQFF. The DNA for the CDR3 is TGTACCACTATGATCTATAGCCTTTCCTACGAGCAGTTCTTC. The rearrangement links TRBV28 to TRBJ2-1; no definite D call. The germline V gene encodes CDR1 MDHEN and CDR2 SYDVKM. There are 14 residues in the CDR3.

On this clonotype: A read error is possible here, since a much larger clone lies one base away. CDR3 in amino acids: CASSLASAGAYERYF. Here the CDR3 DNA reads TGTGCCAGCAGCTTAGCTTCGGCCGGGGCCTACGAGCGGTACTTC. The chain uses TRBV27 and TRBJ2-7, with D tentatively TRBD1 or TRBD2 (5 bases each). The CDR3 length is 15 residues. In germline, CDR1 is MNHEY, CDR2 SMNVEV (reference sequence).

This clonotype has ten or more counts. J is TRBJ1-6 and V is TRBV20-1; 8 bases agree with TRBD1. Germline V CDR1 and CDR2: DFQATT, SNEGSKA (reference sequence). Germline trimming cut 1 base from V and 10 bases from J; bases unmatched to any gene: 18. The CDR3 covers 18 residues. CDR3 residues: CSARVPPGGQVGKSPLHF. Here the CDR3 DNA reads TGCAGTGCTAGAGTTCCCCCCGGGGGACAGGTGGGGAAATCACCCCTCCACTTT.

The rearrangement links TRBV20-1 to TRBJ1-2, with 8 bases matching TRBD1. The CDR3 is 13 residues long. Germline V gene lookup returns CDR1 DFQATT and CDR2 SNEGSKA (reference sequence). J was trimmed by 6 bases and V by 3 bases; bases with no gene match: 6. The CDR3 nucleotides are TGCAGTGCTAGCGGCGGACAGGGCGATGGCTACACCTTC. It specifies CSASGGQGDGYTF.

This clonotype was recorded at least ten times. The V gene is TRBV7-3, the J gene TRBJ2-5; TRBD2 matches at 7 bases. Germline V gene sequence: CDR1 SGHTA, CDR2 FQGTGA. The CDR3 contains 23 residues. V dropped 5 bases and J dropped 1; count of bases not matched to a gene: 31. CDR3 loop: CASSQNPRRLAWPLGEIQETQYF. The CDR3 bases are TGTGCCAGCAGCCAAAATCCCCGTCGACTAGCTTGGCCCTTGGGGGAAATCCAAGAGACCCAGTACTTC.

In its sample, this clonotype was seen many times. CDR3 DNA: TGTGCCAGCAGCCCCCAGGAGACCCAGTACTTC. Encoded protein: CASSPQETQYF. The chain is built from TRBV18 and TRBJ2-5; D remains unclear. Trimming shortened V by 8 bases and J by 5 bases, and 9 bases separated the two germline ends. This CDR3 has 11 residues. Looked up from germline, CDR1 is KGHSH and CDR2 is LQKENI. Filled out from reference TRBV18 and TRBJ2-5, the complete variable domain reads NAGVMQNPRHLVRRRGQEARLRCSPMKGHSHVYWYRQLPEEGLKFMVYLQKENIIDESGMPKERFSAEFPKEGPSILRIQQVVRGDSAAYFCASSPQETQYFGPGTRLLVL.

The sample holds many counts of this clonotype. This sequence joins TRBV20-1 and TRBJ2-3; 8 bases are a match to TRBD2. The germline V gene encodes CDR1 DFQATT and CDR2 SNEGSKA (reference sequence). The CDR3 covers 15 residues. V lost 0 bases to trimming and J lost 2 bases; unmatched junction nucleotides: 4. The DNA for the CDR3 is TGCAGTGCTAGAGACCCGGGAGGGCCCACAGATACGCAGTATTTT. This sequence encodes CSARDPGGPTDTQYF.

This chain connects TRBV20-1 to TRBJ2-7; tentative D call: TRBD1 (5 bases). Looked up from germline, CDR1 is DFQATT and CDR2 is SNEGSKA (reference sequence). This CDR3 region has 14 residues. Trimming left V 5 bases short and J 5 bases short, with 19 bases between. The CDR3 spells CSAGVASPGNEQYF. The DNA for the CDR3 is TGCAGTGCTGGAGTCGCTTCCCCAGGGAACGAGCAGTACTTC.

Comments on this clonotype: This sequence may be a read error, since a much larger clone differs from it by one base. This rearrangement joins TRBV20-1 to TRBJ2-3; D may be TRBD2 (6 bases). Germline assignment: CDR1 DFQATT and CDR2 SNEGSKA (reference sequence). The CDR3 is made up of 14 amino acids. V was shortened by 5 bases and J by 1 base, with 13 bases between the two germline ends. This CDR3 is CSARGGTGTDTQYF. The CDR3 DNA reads TGCAGTGCTCGGGGAGGCACTGGCACAGATACGCAGTATTTT.